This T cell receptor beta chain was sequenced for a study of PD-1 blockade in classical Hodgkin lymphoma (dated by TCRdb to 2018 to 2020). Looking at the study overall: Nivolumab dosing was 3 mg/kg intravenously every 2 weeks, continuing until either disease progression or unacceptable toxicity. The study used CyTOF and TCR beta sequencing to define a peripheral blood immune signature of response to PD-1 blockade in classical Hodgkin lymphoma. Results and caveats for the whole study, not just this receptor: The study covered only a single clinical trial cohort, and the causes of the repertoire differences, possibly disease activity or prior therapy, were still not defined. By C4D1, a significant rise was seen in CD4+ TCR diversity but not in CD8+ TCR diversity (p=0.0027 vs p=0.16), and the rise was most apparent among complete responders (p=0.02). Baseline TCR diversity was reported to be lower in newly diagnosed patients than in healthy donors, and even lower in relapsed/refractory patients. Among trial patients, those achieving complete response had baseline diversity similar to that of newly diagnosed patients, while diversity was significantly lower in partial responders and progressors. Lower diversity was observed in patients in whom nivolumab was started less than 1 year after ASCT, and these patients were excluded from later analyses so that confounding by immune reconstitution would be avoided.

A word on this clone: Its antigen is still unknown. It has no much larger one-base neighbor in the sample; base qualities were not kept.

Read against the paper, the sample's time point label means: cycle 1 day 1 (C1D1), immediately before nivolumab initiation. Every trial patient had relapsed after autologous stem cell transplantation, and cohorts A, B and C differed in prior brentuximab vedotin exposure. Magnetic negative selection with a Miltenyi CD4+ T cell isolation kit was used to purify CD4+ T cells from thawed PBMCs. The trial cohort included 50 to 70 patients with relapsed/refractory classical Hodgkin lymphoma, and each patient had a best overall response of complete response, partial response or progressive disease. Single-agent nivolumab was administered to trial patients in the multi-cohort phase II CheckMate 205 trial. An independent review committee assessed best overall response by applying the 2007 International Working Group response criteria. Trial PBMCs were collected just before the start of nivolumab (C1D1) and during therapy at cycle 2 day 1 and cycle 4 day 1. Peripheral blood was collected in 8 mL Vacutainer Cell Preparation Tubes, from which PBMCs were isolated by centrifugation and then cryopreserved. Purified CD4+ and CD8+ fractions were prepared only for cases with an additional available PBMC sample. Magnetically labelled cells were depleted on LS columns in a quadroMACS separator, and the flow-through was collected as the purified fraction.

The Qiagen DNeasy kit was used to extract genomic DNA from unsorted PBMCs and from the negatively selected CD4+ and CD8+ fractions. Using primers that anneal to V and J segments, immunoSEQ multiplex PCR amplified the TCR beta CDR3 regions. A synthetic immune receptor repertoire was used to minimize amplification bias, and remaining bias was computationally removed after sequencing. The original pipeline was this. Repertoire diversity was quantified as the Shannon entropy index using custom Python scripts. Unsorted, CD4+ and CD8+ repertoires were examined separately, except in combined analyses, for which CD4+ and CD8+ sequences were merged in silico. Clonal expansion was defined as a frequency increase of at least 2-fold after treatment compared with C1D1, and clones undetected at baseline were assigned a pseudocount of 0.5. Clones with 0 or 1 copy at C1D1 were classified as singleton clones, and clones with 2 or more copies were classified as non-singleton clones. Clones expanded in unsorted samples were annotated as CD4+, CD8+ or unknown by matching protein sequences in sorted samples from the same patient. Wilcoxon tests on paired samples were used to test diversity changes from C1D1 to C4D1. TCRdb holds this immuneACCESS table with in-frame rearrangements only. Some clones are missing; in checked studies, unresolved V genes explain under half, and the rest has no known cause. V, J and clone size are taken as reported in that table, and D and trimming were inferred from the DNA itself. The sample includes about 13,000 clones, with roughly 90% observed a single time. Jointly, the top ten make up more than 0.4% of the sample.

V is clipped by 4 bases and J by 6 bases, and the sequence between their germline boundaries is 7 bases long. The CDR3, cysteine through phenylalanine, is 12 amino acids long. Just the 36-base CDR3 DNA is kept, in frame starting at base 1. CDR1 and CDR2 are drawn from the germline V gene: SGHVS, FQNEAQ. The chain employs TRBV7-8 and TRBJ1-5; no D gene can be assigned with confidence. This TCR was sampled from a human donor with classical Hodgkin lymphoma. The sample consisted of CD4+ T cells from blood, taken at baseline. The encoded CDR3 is CASSSGGQPQHF. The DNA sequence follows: TGTGCCAGCAGCTCCGGAGGTCAGCCCCAGCATTTT.